The source of this TCR beta chain is a study of T cell responses to AZD1222 COVID-19 vaccine (dated by TCRdb to 2020 to 2023). For context, the study as a whole: A total of about 240 trial participants underwent TCR sequencing, of whom approximately 210 received two doses of AZD1222 and around 26 received two doses of the MenACWY control vaccine. Enrollment into the trials was organized by age into subgroups of 18-55, 56-69 and 70-plus years, and those subgroups contained roughly 150, 30 and 60 TCR-sequenced participants, respectively. Study-wide conclusions, independent of this receptor: The whole spike protein was spanned by vaccine-associated CD4 TCRs, and dominant responses were seen in regions 160-218 and 743-854. Because no day 14 peak-response samples were available, the repertoires could be characterized only after the peak T cell response. A significant rise in spike-specific TCR breadth and depth was observed after two AZD1222 doses relative to day 0 and relative to MenACWY recipients. Conclusions about previously exposed vaccinees are limited because only six or seven AZD1222 recipients were SARS-CoV-2 seropositive at baseline. In the small 56-69-year group, the increase in depth fell short of significance, most likely because of low power. Most participants were white British and females outnumbered males, and the authors suggested that clonal diversity may have been underestimated. Nearly half of unique spike-specific TCRs reportedly recognized epitopes outside regions mutated in the B.1.351 and B.1.1.7 variants.

The sample's time point, from its label and the paper: baseline before first vaccination. The sample's treatment or condition label, in plain terms: meningococcal conjugate vaccine given as trial control. Vaccinee samples came from UK trials COV001 and COV002, including a single-blind randomized controlled phase 2/3 trial of AZD1222 (ChAdOx1 nCoV-19) in healthy adults. Trial participant PBMC samples were collected at day 0 and day 28 after the second dose for TCRbeta chain sequencing. The CDR3 regions of human TCRbeta chains were analyzed by immunosequencing. In the source study's methods: TCRs in the repertoires were matched against a reference library of SARS-CoV-2-specific TCRs that had been generated with the MIRA antigen-specificity platform. Breadth was defined as the fraction of unique TCRs that were SARS-CoV-2-associated, and depth was defined as the fraction of total T cells that were SARS-CoV-2-associated. Using the MIRA data, every spike-specific TCR was mapped to the spike region that the TCR reacted to and assigned to either a CD4 or a CD8 class. Log10-transformed breadth and depth values were compared by one-way ANOVA with Sidak's multiple comparisons tests. Not all clones reach the TCRdb copy of this immuneACCESS table, which keeps in-frame sequences only. Checked studies attribute under half of the gap to unresolved V genes and leave the rest unexplained. That table furnishes V, J and clone size, whereas the DNA furnished D and trimming. Here the sample has fewer than 250,000 clones; about 93% occur a single time. The ten biggest clones cover roughly 1% of the sample.

The CDR3, cysteine through phenylalanine, is 14 amino acids long. Only the CDR3 portion is preserved as DNA: 42 bases, with reading frame beginning at the first base. The trim is 2 bases for V and 2 bases for J, with a gap of 9 bases between the germline ends. CDR1 is given as KGHSH and CDR2 as LQKENI, both from the germline V gene. Note on this clone: Its target antigen remains unknown. Per-base qualities were not stored, and no clone one base away is much larger.

This sequence was found in an adult in good health. Recombination linked TRBV18 to TRBJ1-2; no D gene can be assigned with confidence. The sample was peripheral blood, taken on day 0 of MenACWY control vaccination. The bases are TGTGCCAGCTCACCAGGCAACACGAACTATGGCTACACCTTC. This gives the protein CASSPGNTNYGYTF.